The 3 T cell receptor beta chains listed next were all sequenced from one sample in a study of radiotherapy plus CTLA-4 blockade in lung cancer. Produced via immunoSEQ multiplex PCR; TCRdb's table is partial and in-frame only. The repertoire holds 40,000 to 55,000 clones, approximately 71% seen once, with under 3% in the top ten. Material: peripheral blood, obtained from a patient treated with radiotherapy plus ipilimumab. These receptors were taken from a human donor with non-small cell lung cancer whose response to radiotherapy plus ipilimumab could not be evaluated.

The V gene is TRBV2, the J gene TRBJ1-5; D ambiguous. V lost 0 bases to trimming and J lost 0 bases, with 9 bases between them. The CDR3 has 16 amino acids. The V gene's germline CDR1 is SNHLY and CDR2 FYNNEI. Here the CDR3 reads CASSEAGRYSNQPQHF. In DNA form, the CDR3 reads TGTGCCAGCAGTGAAGCGGGCCGTTATAGCAATCAGCCCCAGCATTTT. Full variable domain (rest looked up from reference TRBV2 and TRBJ1-5): EPEVTQTPSHQVTQMGQEVILRCVPISNHLYFYWYRQILGQKVEFLVSFYNNEISEKSEIFDDQFSVERPDGSNFTLKIRSTKLEDSAMYFCASSEAGRYSNQPQHFGDGTRLSIL.

This chain uses TRBV5-6 with TRBJ1-4, with D possibly TRBD1 on 5 matching bases. This CDR3 has 14 residues. V was pared by 3 bases and J by 8 bases, with 14 bases between. Per germline, CDR1 SGHDT and CDR2 YYEEEE. CDR3 amino acids: CASSSDTTGEKLFF. The CDR3 nucleotides are TGTGCCAGCAGCTCGGACACGACTGGGGAAAAACTGTTTTTT.

The rearrangement uses TRBV30 and TRBJ2-7; D call uncertain. This CDR3 region has 17 residues. The V and J ends lost 0 bases and 2 bases respectively, with 20 bases between them. Germline V lookup: CDR1 GTSNPN, CDR2 SVGIG (reference sequence). The CDR3 DNA follows: TGTGCCTGGAGTGTACGAAAGTCAATCCTTAGAACCTACGAGCAGTACTTC. Its protein is CAWSVRKSILRTYEQYF.